Listed below are T cell receptor beta chains from one sample, sequenced in a study of cytomegalovirus exposure and HLA in healthy donors. Some clones are missing from TCRdb's copy, which holds only in-frame ones; the method was immunoSEQ multiplex PCR. The table records about 160,000 clones, roughly 90% of them present only once. Sequenced material: PBMCs. These receptors originate from a young man in good health and CMV-seropositive. Each CDR3 is given without its conserved first and last residue. The D gene is left open where the match is weak. Not all rows give a size; the values are once, few, many and, for expanded clones, a class.

CDR3aa: ASSFGSTGVMNEQF
len: 14
d_gene: TRBD1
j_gene: TRBJ2-1
v_gene: TRBV5-1
abundance: -

CDR3aa: ATSRDHMPGNTIY
len: 13
d_gene: -
j_gene: TRBJ1-3
v_gene: TRBV15
abundance: -

CDR3aa: ASSLGLAGVGDEQF
len: 14
d_gene: TRBD2
j_gene: TRBJ2-1
v_gene: TRBV7-7
abundance: -

CDR3aa: ASSWDRVSQETQY
len: 13
d_gene: TRBD1
j_gene: TRBJ2-5
v_gene: TRBV7-9
abundance: -

CDR3aa: ASSFAGGLGYT
len: 11
d_gene: TRBD1
j_gene: TRBJ1-2
v_gene: TRBV28
abundance: -

CDR3aa: ASIQLAGVFEQY
len: 12
d_gene: TRBD2
j_gene: TRBJ2-7
v_gene: TRBV2
abundance: -

CDR3aa: ASSDWRKEAF
len: 10
d_gene: -
j_gene: TRBJ1-1
v_gene: TRBV2
abundance: -

CDR3aa: AKRGEAKAGARDNEQF
len: 16
d_gene: -
j_gene: TRBJ2-1
v_gene: TRBV7-5
abundance: -

CDR3aa: AISSSPEGQGAGETQY
len: 16
d_gene: TRBD1
j_gene: TRBJ2-5
v_gene: TRBV10-3
abundance: -

CDR3aa: ASSQEEGGWSNEKLF
len: 15
d_gene: -
j_gene: TRBJ1-4
v_gene: TRBV4-1
abundance: -

CDR3aa: AWSRLEGTYEQY
len: 12
d_gene: -
j_gene: TRBJ2-7
v_gene: TRBV30
abundance: -

CDR3aa: ASSVTSGGEQF
len: 11
d_gene: TRBD2
j_gene: TRBJ2-1
v_gene: TRBV9
abundance: -

CDR3aa: ASSLSRLAGGYEQY
len: 14
d_gene: TRBD2
j_gene: TRBJ2-7
v_gene: TRBV5-8
abundance: few

CDR3aa: ASSQDLASGSYEQY
len: 14
d_gene: TRBD2
j_gene: TRBJ2-7
v_gene: TRBV4-2
abundance: -

CDR3aa: ASSESKVQGGKTYNEQF
len: 17
d_gene: -
j_gene: TRBJ2-1
v_gene: TRBV10-1
abundance: -

CDR3aa: ASSLGISGRAGDTQY
len: 15
d_gene: TRBD2
j_gene: TRBJ2-3
v_gene: TRBV7-6
abundance: -

CDR3aa: ASRRSGGGYT
len: 10
d_gene: -
j_gene: TRBJ1-2
v_gene: TRBV6-5
abundance: -

CDR3aa: ASSLAGGDGYT
len: 11
d_gene: -
j_gene: TRBJ1-2
v_gene: TRBV5-4
abundance: -

CDR3aa: ASSHRDRGSEQY
len: 12
d_gene: TRBD1
j_gene: TRBJ2-7
v_gene: TRBV19
abundance: -

CDR3aa: AISEGQDYYGYT
len: 12
d_gene: TRBD1
j_gene: TRBJ1-2
v_gene: TRBV10-3
abundance: -

CDR3aa: ASSMSGVSNQPQH
len: 13
d_gene: -
j_gene: TRBJ1-5
v_gene: TRBV19
abundance: -

CDR3aa: ASSSRGYDNEKLF
len: 13
d_gene: -
j_gene: TRBJ1-4
v_gene: TRBV7-9
abundance: -

CDR3aa: ASSEQGSSTDTQY
len: 13
d_gene: -
j_gene: TRBJ2-3
v_gene: TRBV6-1
abundance: -

CDR3aa: ASSQGLATGADTQY
len: 14
d_gene: -
j_gene: TRBJ2-3
v_gene: TRBV4-2
abundance: few

CDR3aa: ASSRDLYNEQF
len: 11
d_gene: -
j_gene: TRBJ2-1
v_gene: TRBV5-5
abundance: -

CDR3aa: ASSRSLYEQY
len: 10
d_gene: -
j_gene: TRBJ2-7
v_gene: TRBV11-1
abundance: -

CDR3aa: ASSVTSGEGYT
len: 11
d_gene: -
j_gene: TRBJ1-2
v_gene: TRBV6-1
abundance: few

CDR3aa: ATGLTGYEQY
len: 10
d_gene: -
j_gene: TRBJ2-7
v_gene: TRBV27
abundance: -

CDR3aa: ASSLALRGGSNQPQH
len: 15
d_gene: -
j_gene: TRBJ1-5
v_gene: TRBV7-8
abundance: -

CDR3aa: ASSVTGGAGETQY
len: 13
d_gene: -
j_gene: TRBJ2-5
v_gene: TRBV7-6
abundance: -

CDR3aa: ASSYSGFYYEQY
len: 12
d_gene: -
j_gene: TRBJ2-7
v_gene: TRBV6-6
abundance: -

CDR3aa: ASSLEGQGSYNEQF
len: 14
d_gene: TRBD1
j_gene: TRBJ2-1
v_gene: TRBV5-1
abundance: -

CDR3aa: ASSYRGVNTEAF
len: 12
d_gene: -
j_gene: TRBJ1-1
v_gene: TRBV6-6
abundance: -